The present T cell receptor beta chain was sequenced within a study of blood T cell repertoires in COVID-19. The ends were cut back, 2 bases at V and 0 bases at J, with 10 bases in the middle. There are 15 residues in the CDR3. Germline V gene data show CDR1 as SGHTA and CDR2 as FQGNSA. Sequencing used immunoSEQ multiplex PCR; TCRdb keeps in-frame clones, though not all of them. The sample has roughly 290,000 clones; roughly 85% are singletons. Individuals drawn from some 25 US areas were about 18 to 95 years old. Participants reported their clinical history, and cohort assignment relied on those reports.

The sequence came from a woman between 40 and 50 years old who had recovered from COVID-19. The sample taken for sequencing was PBMCs or T cells enriched from blood (not recorded which). The chain couples TRBV7-2 to TRBJ1-1; D gene uncertain. The CDR3 DNA reads as TGTGCCAGCAGCTTACTGGGAGGGCTGAACACTGAAGCTTTCTTT. Amino acids: CASSLLGGLNTEAFF.